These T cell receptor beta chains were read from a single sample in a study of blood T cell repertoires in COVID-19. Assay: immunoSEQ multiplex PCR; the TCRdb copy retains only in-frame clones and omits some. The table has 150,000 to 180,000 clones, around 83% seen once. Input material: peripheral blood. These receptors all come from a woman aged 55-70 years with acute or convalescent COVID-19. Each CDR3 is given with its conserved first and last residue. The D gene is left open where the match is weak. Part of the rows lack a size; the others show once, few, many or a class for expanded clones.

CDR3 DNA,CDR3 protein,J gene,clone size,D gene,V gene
TGTGCCAGCAGCCCCCCTGCGGGGCGCAACACTGAAGCTTTCTTT,CASSPPAGRNTEAFF,TRBJ1-1,once,NA,TRBV7-9
TGTGCCATATCCACAGGGGGCGATCAGCCCCAGCATTTT,CAISTGGDQPQHF,TRBJ1-5,NA,TRBD1,TRBV10-3
TGTGCCTGGAGTGTGAGCGTGAACACTGAAGCTTTCTTT,CAWSVSVNTEAFF,TRBJ1-1,NA,NA,TRBV30
TGTGCCAGCAGTGGCCAGGGGAATCAGCCCCAGCATTTT,CASSGQGNQPQHF,TRBJ1-5,NA,NA,TRBV27
TGTGCCACCAGCAACCCCTCGACAGGGCTTGAAGCTTTCTTT,CATSNPSTGLEAFF,TRBJ1-1,once,TRBD1,TRBV15
TGTGCCAGCAGCTCGGGACTAGCGGGGAATGTGCAGTACTTC,CASSSGLAGNVQYF,TRBJ2-7,NA,TRBD2,TRBV7-6
TGTGCCAGCAGTGAGGGCCCTAGCGGGGGGGCCGAGACCCAGTACTTC,CASSEGPSGGAETQYF,TRBJ2-5,NA,TRBD2,TRBV6-1
TGTGCCAGCAACGGAGGGACTAGCGGGGGGTTGGCCTACAATGAGCAGTTCTTC,CASNGGTSGGLAYNEQFF,TRBJ2-1,NA,TRBD2,TRBV7-2
TGCAGCGTTGGGAGGAACCCTAACTATGGCTACACCTTC,CSVGRNPNYGYTF,TRBJ1-2,once,NA,TRBV29-1
TGTGCCAGCAGTCTAAGAAAGTATGGCTACACCTTC,CASSLRKYGYTF,TRBJ1-2,NA,NA,TRBV28
TGTGCCTGGAAGACAGGGGGTGGGACCGGGGAGCTGTTTTTT,CAWKTGGGTGELFF,TRBJ2-2,NA,TRBD1,TRBV30
TGCGCCAGCAGGCTACCCGGGACAAGGACTCTTCGAGGGTTTAACACTGAAGCTTTCTTT,CASRLPGTRTLRGFNTEAFF,TRBJ1-1,once,NA,TRBV5-1
TGCGCCAGCAGCCCATCCGGGACTAGAGGAGGGGATGAGCAGTTCTTC,CASSPSGTRGGDEQFF,TRBJ2-1,once,TRBD2,TRBV4-1
TGTGCCAGCTCACCTACAGGGGGCGGAGATCTTAACACTGAAGCTTTCTTT,CASSPTGGGDLNTEAFF,TRBJ1-1,NA,TRBD1,TRBV18
TGTGCCAGCAGCGGACAGGGGAACACTGAAGCTTTCTTT,CASSGQGNTEAFF,TRBJ1-1,NA,TRBD1,TRBV2
TGTGCCAGCAGCTTAGGTCGACAGATCTATAGCAATCAGCCCCAGCATTTT,CASSLGRQIYSNQPQHF,TRBJ1-5,NA,NA,TRBV7-2
TGCGCCAGCAGCTTAGGGGGATATAATGAAAAACTGTTTTTT,CASSLGGYNEKLFF,TRBJ1-4,NA,NA,TRBV5-1
TGTGCCAGCAGGGAGACAGTCTCCTATAATTCACCCCTCCACTTT,CASRETVSYNSPLHF,TRBJ1-6,NA,NA,TRBV2
TGTGCCAGCAGTCCGCATAAAACTTATAATTCACCCCTCCACTTT,CASSPHKTYNSPLHF,TRBJ1-6,once,NA,TRBV27
TGTGCCAGCAGTTTATTTCTTGGGGCAGGACGCGGCTATGGCTACACCTTC,CASSLFLGAGRGYGYTF,TRBJ1-2,NA,NA,TRBV28
TGTGCCAGCAGCCCCTCCGCGGGTGGTAGCGGGGGGCTTCAGTACTTC,CASSPSAGGSGGLQYF,TRBJ2-7,NA,TRBD2,TRBV7-3
TGTGCCAGTACCCCCCCAGGGGGGGAGACCCAGTACTTC,CASTPPGGETQYF,TRBJ2-5,NA,NA,TRBV19
TGTGCCAGCAGTCCCGCGGGGGCCCGGGACATTCAGTACTTC,CASSPAGARDIQYF,TRBJ2-4,NA,NA,TRBV27
TGTGCCAGCAGCTCGGACAGGGGGCCAATTGTGAGTTACGAGCAGTACTTC,CASSSDRGPIVSYEQYF,TRBJ2-7,NA,TRBD1,TRBV5-6
TGTGCCAGCAGCAGGACAGGGGGTTTTGGGACAGATACGCAGTATTTT,CASSRTGGFGTDTQYF,TRBJ2-3,few,TRBD1,TRBV9
TGTGCCAGCAGCTTGCGCAGTAGGGGCGGTCCACCCGGGGAGCTGTTTTTT,CASSLRSRGGPPGELFF,TRBJ2-2,NA,NA,TRBV5-6
TGTGCCAGCAGTTTAACGGGACAGGGGGCGATCGGGGAGCTGTTTTTT,CASSLTGQGAIGELFF,TRBJ2-2,NA,TRBD1,TRBV6-5
TGTGCCAGCTCCGTCGAGGGTAGCGGCTACGAGCAGTACTTC,CASSVEGSGYEQYF,TRBJ2-7,NA,NA,TRBV18
TGTGCCAGCAGTGATCACAGTTATAGCAATCAGCCCCAGCATTTT,CASSDHSYSNQPQHF,TRBJ1-5,NA,NA,TRBV6-1
TGTGCCAGCAGCTTGGTTGGCGGGGGCTATGGCTACACCTTC,CASSLVGGGYGYTF,TRBJ1-2,NA,NA,TRBV28
TGTGCCTGGACTGAGCGAGAGGGAGGGACCCAGTACTTC,CAWTEREGGTQYF,TRBJ2-5,NA,NA,TRBV30
TGTGCCAGTAGGATGTCCGGGTCAAATGGCTATGGCTACACCTTC,CASRMSGSNGYGYTF,TRBJ1-2,NA,NA,TRBV19
TGTGCCACTTGTCCTTCGAACACCGGGGAGCTGTTTTTT,CATCPSNTGELFF,TRBJ2-2,NA,NA,TRBV15
TGCGCCAGCCCCCTCAGGGCGACTGAAGCTTTCTTT,CASPLRATEAFF,TRBJ1-1,NA,NA,TRBV5-1
TGTGCCAGCAGCGATCGACAGGGATCCAAGGACACTGAAGCTTTCTTT,CASSDRQGSKDTEAFF,TRBJ1-1,NA,TRBD1,TRBV7-9
TGTGCCAGCAGACTAGCGGGGGGGCATGGAGATACGCAGTATTTT,CASRLAGGHGDTQYF,TRBJ2-3,NA,TRBD2,TRBV6-5
TGTGCCAGCAGTTTATCAGGCAGGGGGCGGGGAAACACCATATATTTT,CASSLSGRGRGNTIYF,TRBJ1-3,few,TRBD1,TRBV28
TGTGCCAGCAGGGGACAGGGTAATGGTTCTGGAAACACCATATATTTT,CASRGQGNGSGNTIYF,TRBJ1-3,NA,TRBD1,TRBV6-4
TGCGCCAGCAGCCCCCAGCGGGGTCGAGATGAGCAGTTCTTC,CASSPQRGRDEQFF,TRBJ2-1,once,TRBD2,TRBV5-1
TGTGCCAGCAGCCCGGACAGCCGGCAGCCCCAGCATTTT,CASSPDSRQPQHF,TRBJ1-5,NA,NA,TRBV11-1
TGTGCCAGCAGCCCCGCGGGGGGGAGAGAGACCCAGTACTTC,CASSPAGGRETQYF,TRBJ2-5,NA,TRBD2,TRBV7-2
TGTGCCAGCAGTTATACGGCAGGACAGGGGGCGGCTGGCTACACCTTC,CASSYTAGQGAAGYTF,TRBJ1-2,NA,TRBD1,TRBV6-6
TGTGCCATCAGTGGTCGGACAGGGGGCTTTGGCACTGAAGCTTTCTTT,CAISGRTGGFGTEAFF,TRBJ1-1,NA,TRBD1,TRBV10-3
TGTGCCAGCAGCTCAGACAGGGGAGGTGTGTCTGAAAAACTGTTTTTT,CASSSDRGGVSEKLFF,TRBJ1-4,once,TRBD1,TRBV7-9
TGTGCCAGCGTGGGACAGGGGGGAGGAACCTACGAGCAGTACTTC,CASVGQGGGTYEQYF,TRBJ2-7,NA,TRBD1,TRBV11-2
TGTGCCAGCAGCTTAGGAACTAGCGGGGGGTGGGACGAGCAGTACTTC,CASSLGTSGGWDEQYF,TRBJ2-7,NA,TRBD2,TRBV11-2
TGCAGTGCTAGTGGACTGAGGGGAGGAACAGATACGCAGTATTTT,CSASGLRGGTDTQYF,TRBJ2-3,NA,NA,TRBV20-1
TGCGCCAGCATAGGGGACAATGAGCAGTTCTTC,CASIGDNEQFF,TRBJ2-1,NA,NA,TRBV5-1
TGTGCCAGCTCACCGAGGAGCGACGCCTACGAGCAGTACTTC,CASSPRSDAYEQYF,TRBJ2-7,NA,NA,TRBV18
TGTGCCAGCAGTTCCCCTAGCGGGGGCCTCTACAATGAGCAGTTCTTC,CASSSPSGGLYNEQFF,TRBJ2-1,few,TRBD2,TRBV6-2/TRBV6-3
TGCGCCAGCAGCCAAGATGGGGGCGTGGGGGGGGCGGCCGGTGTGGAGCAGTTCTTC,CASSQDGGVGGAAGVEQFF,TRBJ2-1,NA,NA,TRBV4-1
TGTGCCAGCGTACGTTCCGGGACAGGAATTATCGGCTACACCTTC,CASVRSGTGIIGYTF,TRBJ1-2,NA,TRBD1,TRBV6-6
TGTGCCAGCAGCCCTCCCCGGACTAGCGGGGGCCATAAAGCCTACGAGCAGTACTTC,CASSPPRTSGGHKAYEQYF,TRBJ2-7,NA,TRBD2,TRBV7-2
TGTGCCAGCAGCTTAGGTAGCGGGGCGGCCTACGAGCAGTACTTC,CASSLGSGAAYEQYF,TRBJ2-7,few,TRBD2,TRBV11-2
TGTGCCATCAGTGAGGGACAGGGGTATGGCTACACCTTC,CAISEGQGYGYTF,TRBJ1-2,NA,TRBD1,TRBV10-3